These 29 T cell receptor beta chains originate from one sample sequenced in a study of blood T cells in healthy people across ages. Then a second PCR, running about 6 to 11 cycles, was carried out with a sample-barcoded 5' primer and a J-beta primer mix. One entry per CDR3 protein results from TCRdb running MiXCR on the 5' RACE reads. The data contain 700,000 or so distinct CDR3 sequences, roughly two fifths of them singletons. The sample consisted of blood. The receptors stem from an elderly man in good health.

This clonotype was counted only a few times. The rearrangement joins TRBV28 to TRBJ2-4; D possibly matches TRBD1 or TRBD2 (5 bases each). Germline CDR1 MDHEN, CDR2 SYDVKM. V lost 6 bases and J lost 3, with 18 bases in between. The CDR3 spans 16 residues. The CDR3 nucleotides read TGTGCCAGCAGCTCCACGGGGCAGGGTCTCAAAAACATTCAGTACTTC. It specifies CASSSTGQGLKNIQYF. The whole variable domain, filled in from reference TRBV28 and TRBJ2-4, reads DVKVTQSSRYLVKRTGEKVFLECVQDMDHENMFWYRQDPGLGLRLIYFSYDVKMKEKGDIPEGYSVSREKKERFSLILESASTNQTSMYLCASSSTGQGLKNIQYFGAGTRLSVL.

This clonotype was seen a handful of times. The chain joins TRBV9 to TRBJ2-1, with D perhaps matching TRBD2 (6 bases). V was clipped by 0 bases and J by 0 bases, with 10 bases between them. The CDR3 extends over 16 amino acids. Germline V gene lookup returns CDR1 SGDLS and CDR2 YYNGEE. DNA for the CDR3: TGTGCCAGCAGCGTAGGGGCGGGAAACTCCTACAATGAGCAGTTCTTC. It codes for CASSVGAGNSYNEQFF.

The chain couples TRBV28 to TRBJ2-3; 8 nucleotides align to TRBD1. The CDR3 is 15 residues long. Germline V gene lookup returns CDR1 MDHEN and CDR2 SYDVKM. After removal of 6 bases from V and 2 bases from J, the junction contained 7 bases not matched to a gene. The DNA for the CDR3 is TGTGCCAGCAGGGACAGGGCAGGGGTCACAGATACGCAGTATTTT. Its protein product is CASRDRAGVTDTQYF.

This clonotype appeared many times. V is TRBV27 and J is TRBJ2-5, with unresolved D. Germline assignment: CDR1 MNHEY and CDR2 SMNVEV (reference sequence). The V end lost 5 bases, the J end lost 2 bases, and 15 bases lay between the germline ends. There are 15 residues in the CDR3. This chain's CDR3 is CASSPRGSTQETQYF. The CDR3 region has the DNA TGTGCCAGCAGTCCCCGTGGCTCGACACAAGAGACCCAGTACTTC.

Only a few counts were recorded for this clonotype. CDR3 coding DNA: TGTGCCAGCAGCCAAACCAGACAGGGGGAGTCTGGCTACACCTTC. Its translation: CASSQTRQGESGYTF. The V and J genes are TRBV6-2 or TRBV6-3 and TRBJ1-2; 9 bases line up with TRBD1. Germline values: CDR1 MNHEY, CDR2 SVGEGT. V lost 6 bases to trimming and J lost 7 bases; unmatched junction nucleotides: 12. This CDR3 is 15 amino acids long.

This chain joins TRBV20-1 and TRBJ2-7, with 9 bases aligning to TRBD1. With V trimmed by 1 base and J by 0 bases, 4 bases remained unmatched. The CDR3 runs to 15 residues. Looked up from germline, CDR1 is DFQATT and CDR2 is SNEGSKA (reference sequence). CDR3 amino acids: CSARVGQGFSYEQYF. CDR3 DNA: TGCAGTGCTAGAGTAGGACAGGGGTTCTCCTACGAGCAGTACTTC.

The rearrangement uses TRBV19 and TRBJ2-7; perhaps D is TRBD1 or TRBD2 (5 bases each). Trimming stripped 8 bases from V and 3 bases from J, with 14 bases between. Germline V CDR1 and CDR2: LNHDA, SQIVND (reference sequence). This CDR3 is 13 amino acids long. This chain's CDR3 is CASGPGRFYEQYF. The CDR3 coding sequence is TGTGCCAGTGGACCGGGACGGTTCTACGAGCAGTACTTC.

This clonotype was seen a few times. The chain is built from TRBV5-1 and TRBJ2-7; unclear D gene. Germline V gives CDR1 SGHRS, CDR2 YFSETQ. The CDR3 contains 13 residues. V lost 5 bases and J 2 bases, leaving 11 bases between the germline ends. CDR3: CASRGAEPYEQYF. CDR3 nucleotide sequence: TGCGCCAGCAGAGGAGCAGAACCCTACGAGCAGTACTTC.

Points on this clonotype: With a much larger clone just one base away, this may be a read error. This sequence joins TRBV29-1 and TRBJ2-3, with 7 bases that match TRBD1. V trimming: 7 bases; J trimming: 5 bases; junction bases outside the gene matches: 12. The CDR3 consists of 14 residues. Germline lookup yields CDR1 SQVTM and CDR2 ANQGSEA. DNA for the CDR3: TGCAGCGCTGGTCCGGGACAGCAAGGAGATACGCAGTATTTT. It encodes CSAGPGQQGDTQYF.

The chain recombines TRBV4-2 with TRBJ2-3, with D possibly being TRBD1 or TRBD2 (9 bases each). V was shortened by 4 bases and J by 4 bases, with 24 bases between the two germline ends. Germline V gives CDR1 LGHNA, CDR2 YNFKEQ. This CDR3 has 18 residues. Here the CDR3 reads CASSRGTGMTSGPDTQYF. The CDR3 region has the DNA TGTGCCAGCAGCCGCGGGACAGGGATGACTAGCGGTCCAGATACGCAGTATTTT.

This chain links TRBV5-1 with TRBJ2-7; TRBD1 or TRBD2 may be the D gene (6 bases each). V dropped 2 bases and J dropped 4 bases, with 16 bases sitting between them. There are 15 residues in the CDR3. CDR1 and CDR2 from the germline V gene are SGHRS and YFSETQ. The CDR3 is CASSLNTGRRYEQYF. The CDR3 bases are TGCGCCAGCAGCTTAAATACAGGGAGGCGGTACGAGCAGTACTTC.

The chain recombines TRBV7-2 with TRBJ2-4; 9 bases agree with TRBD1. Germline-derived CDR1 and CDR2 are SGHTA and FQGNSA. CDR3 size: 21 residues. V gave up 0 bases and J gave up 0 bases; unmatched junction bases: 15. CDR3 sequence reads: CASSLAGRDRALGPAKNIQYF. The CDR3 bases are TGTGCCAGCAGCTTAGCAGGACGGGACAGGGCTTTAGGCCCAGCCAAAAACATTCAGTACTTC.

Comments on this clonotype: One junction end does not reproduce the germline sequence, and a read error may be involved. The V call is TRBV11-2, the J call TRBJ2-2; 7 bases map to TRBD1. Germline values: CDR1 SGHAT, CDR2 FQNNGV. The CDR3 is made up of 14 amino acids. CDR3 region: CASSFQTGSGEQFF. The DNA for the CDR3 is TGTGCCAGCAGCTTCCAGACAGGGTCCGGGGAGCAGTTTTTT.

This clonotype was seen at least ten times. This chain connects TRBV29-1 to TRBJ2-1; TRBD1 matches at 10 bases. Unmatched junction bases numbered 8, after V lost 3 bases and J lost 6 bases. Germline lookup yields CDR1 SQVTM and CDR2 ANQGSEA. This CDR3 contains 15 residues. DNA of the CDR3: TGCAGCGTTGAGTCCGGGACAGGGGTTCTCAATGAGCAGTTCTTC. It codes for CSVESGTGVLNEQFF.

V gene TRBV25-1 combines with J gene TRBJ1-2; 7 positions agree with TRBD1. The CDR3 covers 14 residues. Looked up from germline, CDR1 is MGHDK and CDR2 is SYGVNS. The V gene end was trimmed by 6 bases and the J gene end by 4 bases; junction bases not matched to a gene: 8. CDR3 region: CASRETGRLYGYTF. The DNA of the CDR3 is TGTGCCAGCAGGGAGACAGGGAGGCTCTATGGCTACACCTTC.

This chain uses TRBV20-1 with TRBJ2-1; 10 bases map to TRBD1. The end of the DNA is better explained by TRBJ2-7, so the J call may be wrong. This CDR3 is built from 18 residues. The germline CDR1 and CDR2 sequences are DFQATT and SNEGSKA (reference sequence). The CDR3 protein is CSWDRGPNPQSSYNEQYF. The CDR3 DNA reads TGCAGTTGGGACAGGGGCCCCAACCCCCAGAGCTCCTACAATGAGCAGTACTTC.

This clonotype was detected ten times or more. This chain joins TRBV7-8 and TRBJ2-7; 9 bases agree with TRBD1. The V gene's germline CDR1 is SGHVS and CDR2 FQNEAQ. Trimming removed 1 base from V and 6 bases from J; junction bases left unmatched: 10. There are 16 residues in the CDR3. CDR3 loop: CASSLGTGAYIAEQYF. The DNA of the CDR3 is TGTGCCAGCAGCTTAGGGACAGGGGCTTATATCGCCGAGCAGTACTTC.

This clonotype was detected only a few times. The chain links TRBV11-2 to TRBJ2-5, with D maybe TRBD2 (7 bases). Trimming left V 5 bases short and J 2 bases short, with 24 bases between. Germline loops: CDR1 SGHAT, CDR2 FQNNGV. The CDR3 has 18 amino acids. CDR3 DNA sequence: TGTGCCAGCAGCATAGTCCCCCGGGGGCGGGGGCTTCAAGAGACCCAGTACTTC. It encodes CASSIVPRGRGLQETQYF.

The chain links TRBV5-1 to TRBJ1-1; TRBD1 matches at 7 bases. V shed 4 bases, J shed 3 bases, and the junction held 9 bases outside the gene matches. CDR1 and CDR2 (germline): SGHRS, YFSETQ. CDR3 length equals 15 residues. The CDR3, as DNA: TGCGCCAGCAGCGTAGTAGGGGGCTTCGACACTGAAGCTTTCTTT. Residues: CASSVVGGFDTEAFF.

The gene calls are TRBV20-1 and TRBJ2-1; a weak D match, TRBD2 (5 bases). Trimming pared 7 bases from V and 0 bases from J, leaving 16 bases between. The CDR3 runs 15 residues. Germline-derived CDR1 and CDR2 are DFQATT and SNEGSKA (reference sequence). CDR3 coding DNA: TGCAGTGTTCGTTCCAGGAGGAGCTCCTACAATGAGCAGTTCTTC. Its protein product is CSVRSRRSSYNEQFF.

The CDR3 DNA follows: TGCAGTGCTAGATACCCGGGACAGGGGTGGGGCTACACCTTC. Its translation is CSARYPGQGWGYTF. The V and J genes are TRBV20-1 and TRBJ1-2; TRBD1 matches at 10 bases. V lost 2 bases to trimming and J lost 8 bases; unmatched junction nucleotides: 8. The CDR3 extends over 14 amino acids. Germline V gene sequence: CDR1 DFQATT, CDR2 SNEGSKA (reference sequence).

This clonotype was picked up many times. The chain uses TRBV20-1 and TRBJ2-2; no clear D. Trimming removed 6 bases at V and 4 bases at J, with 9 bases between. Germline CDR1 is DFQATT and CDR2 is SNEGSKA (reference sequence). The CDR3 has 12 residues. In nucleotides, the CDR3 is TGCAGTGCCACGTCTAGCACCGGGGAGCTGTTTTTT. This gives the protein CSATSSTGELFF.

This rearrangement joins TRBV9 to TRBJ1-4; no firm D call. Germline loops: CDR1 SGDLS, CDR2 YYNGEE. V gave up 2 bases and J gave up 8 bases, with 7 bases separating them. The CDR3 consists of 12 residues. This CDR3 reads CASSVSGEKLFF. The CDR3 region has the DNA TGTGCCAGCAGCGTCTCAGGCGAAAAACTGTTTTTT.

This sequence joins TRBV20-1 and TRBJ2-7; D is ambiguous. With 1 base removed from V and 2 bases from J, the gap between germline ends came to 9 bases. Germline CDR1 DFQATT, CDR2 SNEGSKA (reference sequence). This CDR3 comprises 13 residues. The DNA of the CDR3 is TGCAGTGCTAGAGGATGGGGAACCTACGAGCAGTACTTC. Translation: CSARGWGTYEQYF.

As to this clonotype: A single base separates this from a much larger clone, so it may be a read error. V usage is TRBV11-2 and J usage is TRBJ2-5; 8 nucleotides align to TRBD2. The V segment lost 1 base and the J segment 11 bases; nucleotides outside the gene matches: 18. CDR1 is SGHAT and CDR2 is FQNNGV in the germline V gene. This CDR3 is built from 17 residues. The CDR3 sequence is CASSLVPSGGGQNEQYF. The CDR3 DNA reads as TGTGCCAGCAGCTTAGTCCCCAGCGGGGGCGGGCAGAATGAGCAGTACTTC.

The J gene is TRBJ2-1, the V gene TRBV6-2 or TRBV6-3, with TRBD1 identical over 10 bases. The CDR3 totals 15 residues. V lost 6 bases to trimming and J lost 5 bases; unmatched junction nucleotides: 7. Germline CDR1 and CDR2: MNHEY and SVGEGT. The CDR3 sequence is CASRIGTGANNEQFF. CDR3 in DNA: TGTGCCAGCAGAATAGGGACAGGGGCGAACAATGAGCAGTTCTTC.

This chain links TRBV7-9 with TRBJ1-2; tentatively, D is TRBD1 (6 bases). The CDR3 sequence is 16 residues long. The germline CDR1 and CDR2 sequences are SEHNR and FQNEAQ (reference sequence). V lost 5 bases and J 5 bases, leaving 21 bases between the germline ends. The CDR3 loop reads CASSTNDGPRGYGYTF. CDR3 in DNA: TGTGCCAGCAGCACTAACGACGGACCAAGGGGGTATGGCTACACCTTC.

This sequence joins TRBV7-2 and TRBJ2-7; 7 bases are a match to TRBD1. The germline V gene encodes CDR1 SGHTA and CDR2 FQGNSA. V gave up 4 bases and J gave up 3 bases; unmatched junction bases: 9. The CDR3 runs to 15 residues. The CDR3 here is CASSCQGQPNYEQYF. CDR3 DNA sequence: TGTGCCAGCAGCTGTCAGGGACAGCCAAACTACGAGCAGTACTTC. The full variable domain, rest sourced from reference TRBV7-2 and TRBJ2-7, is GAGVSQSPSNKVTEKGKDVELRCDPISGHTALYWYRQSLGQGLEFLIYFQGNSAPDKSGLPSDRFSAERTGGSVSTLTIQRTQQEDSAVYLCASSCQGQPNYEQYFGPGTRLTVT.

This clonotype was observed a single time. The chain carries TRBV10-1 and TRBJ2-1, with TRBD2 identical over 12 bases. The CDR3 extends over 16 amino acids. Germline V gene data show CDR1 as WNHNN and CDR2 as SYGVQD (reference sequence). V lost 0 bases to trimming and J lost 4 bases; unmatched junction nucleotides: 1. The CDR3 protein is CASSESLAGGYNEQFF. The CDR3 DNA is TGCGCCAGCAGTGAGTCCCTAGCGGGAGGGTACAATGAGCAGTTCTTC.